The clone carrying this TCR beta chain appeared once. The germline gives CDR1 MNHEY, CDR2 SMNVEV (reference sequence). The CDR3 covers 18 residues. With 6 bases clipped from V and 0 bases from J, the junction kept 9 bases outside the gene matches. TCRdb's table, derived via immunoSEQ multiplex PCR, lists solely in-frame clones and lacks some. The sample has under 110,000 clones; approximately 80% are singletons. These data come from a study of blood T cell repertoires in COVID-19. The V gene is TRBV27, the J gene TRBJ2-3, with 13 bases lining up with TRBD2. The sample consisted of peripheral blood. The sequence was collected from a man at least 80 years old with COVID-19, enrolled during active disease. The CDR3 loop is CASRGLPGLAGSTDTQYF. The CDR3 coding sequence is TGTGCCAGCAGGGGACTGCCGGGACTAGCGGGGAGCACAGATACGCAGTATTTT.